These T cell receptor beta chains were read from a single sample in a study of beta chain features in type 1 diabetes. Only in-frame clones appear in the TCRdb table, and some are missing; sequencing was by immunoSEQ multiplex PCR. The sample gives 850,000 to 900,000 clones, roughly 17% of which show up once; 0.023% is in the top ten. Input material: naive CD4+ T cells from blood. These receptors came from a woman aged 18-35 years in good health. Each CDR3 is given with its conserved first and last residue. D genes are given only for firm matches. Size tells how often a clone was seen (once, few, many) or the class of an expanded clone, and some rows leave it out.

v_gene	abundance	j_gene	d_gene	CDR3aa	CDR3nt
TRBV6-6	-	TRBJ1-3	TRBD1	CASSSDGTAGNTIYF	TGTGCCAGCAGTTCGGACGGGACAGCCGGAAACACCATATATTTT
TRBV9	few	TRBJ2-1	TRBD2	CASSVAAGDYNEQFF	TGTGCCAGCAGCGTAGCTGCGGGAGACTACAATGAGCAGTTCTTC
TRBV7-2	-	TRBJ1-3	TRBD1	CASSTQGDSGNTIYF	TGTGCCAGCAGCACACAGGGGGACTCTGGAAACACCATATATTTT
TRBV6-5	-	TRBJ2-1	-	CASTLGGNYNEQFF	TGTGCCAGTACCCTCGGTGGAAACTACAATGAGCAGTTCTTC
TRBV2	-	TRBJ2-3	TRBD2	CASRLGTRLDTQYF	TGTGCCAGCAGACTCGGGACTAGGCTGGATACGCAGTATTTT
TRBV4-2	-	TRBJ1-2	-	CASRSSLLYGYTF	TGTGCCAGCCGGAGTAGTCTGCTCTATGGCTACACCTTC
TRBV6-6	-	TRBJ2-7	-	CASSYLREQYF	TGTGCCAGCAGTTACCTTAGGGAGCAGTACTTC
TRBV7-2	-	TRBJ2-5	TRBD1	CASSLVGQGQIQETQYF	TGTGCCAGCAGCTTAGTTGGACAGGGTCAAATCCAAGAGACCCAGTACTTC
TRBV6-5	-	TRBJ2-3	-	CASSYSWLDVGTQYF	TGTGCCAGCAGTTACTCCTGGCTGGACGTCGGTACGCAGTATTTT
TRBV29-1	-	TRBJ1-2	TRBD1	CSVRGTALYGYTF	TGCAGCGTCCGCGGGACAGCCCTCTATGGCTACACCTTC
TRBV29-1	few	TRBJ1-5	-	CSVRSGNQPQHF	TGCAGCGTCCGGAGCGGCAATCAGCCCCAGCATTTT
TRBV7-3	-	TRBJ2-2	-	CASSLYRSGELFF	TGTGCCAGCAGCTTGTACAGGTCCGGGGAGCTGTTTTTT
TRBV10-2	-	TRBJ1-5	-	CASSDVGAGNQPQHF	TGCGCCAGCAGTGACGTGGGCGCGGGCAATCAGCCCCAGCATTTT
TRBV28	-	TRBJ2-2	TRBD1	CASTSGDRPNPRDTGELFF	TGTGCCAGCACGTCCGGGGACAGACCCAACCCCCGAGACACCGGGGAGCTGTTTTTT
TRBV5-1	-	TRBJ2-2	-	CASSERTAANTGELFF	TGCGCCAGCAGTGAGCGGACAGCCGCGAACACCGGGGAGCTGTTTTTT
TRBV7-9	-	TRBJ1-2	-	CASSRDGFYGYTF	TGTGCCAGCAGCCGGGACGGATTCTATGGCTACACCTTC
TRBV5-1	few	TRBJ2-5	TRBD2	CASSSNRLAGEETQYF	TGCGCCAGCAGCTCAAACAGACTAGCGGGAGAAGAGACCCAGTACTTC
TRBV6-6	few	TRBJ2-2	-	CATKDWRTGELFF	TGTGCCACCAAGGACTGGCGGACCGGGGAGCTGTTTTTT
TRBV28	-	TRBJ1-1	-	CASSPGGALGYTEAFF	TGTGCCAGCAGTCCAGGTGGGGCTTTGGGTTACACTGAAGCTTTCTTT
TRBV12-2	-	TRBJ2-2	-	CASRFWEDHTGELFF	TGTGCAAGTCGCTTCTGGGAGGACCACACCGGGGAGCTGTTTTTT
TRBV4-1	-	TRBJ2-1	-	CASSQVWSGLASGRSEQFF	TGCGCCAGCAGCCAAGTTTGGTCGGGGCTAGCTTCCGGCCGTAGTGAGCAGTTCTTC